This T cell receptor beta chain was sequenced for a study of Ad26.COV2.S vaccination and SARS-CoV-2 variants. The CDR3 contains 15 residues. In germline, CDR1 is KGHDR, CDR2 SFDVKD. V was trimmed by 6 bases and J by 5 bases, leaving 18 bases between them. The protocol was immunoSEQ multiplex PCR, while the TCRdb copy is restricted to in-frame clones and leaves out a portion. This table has hundreds of thousands of clones, approximately 92% appearing once. The treatment here: roughly 20 received Ad26.COV2.S at low or high dose, single or two shots; 5 received placebo; per-sample allocation not given. Day 63 after the first vaccine or placebo injection was the time point for sampling.

The sequencing used peripheral blood, collected in a trial of Ad26.COV2.S vaccine versus placebo. The clonotype originates from a person aged 18 to 59 who received the Ad26.COV2.S COVID-19 vaccine or a placebo. The rearrangement links TRBV24-1 to TRBJ2-5, with a weak D call TRBD2 (7 bases). In nucleotides, the CDR3 is TGTGCCACCAGTATAGCGGCGGGGGCCGGGGAGACCCAGTACTTC. Amino acid sequence: CATSIAAGAGETQYF.